Below, 7 T cell receptor beta chains from the same sample are listed, as sequenced in a study of cytomegalovirus exposure and HLA in healthy donors. In the PCR, 60 Vbeta and 13 Jbeta primers were used. TCRdb's table, derived via immunoSEQ multiplex PCR, lists solely in-frame clones and lacks some. The sample records around 200,000 clones, roughly 80% being singletons. The sequenced material came from PBMCs. These receptors all stem from a girl aged 2-9 years in good health and CMV-seronegative.

With regard to this clone: The sample carries other DNA sequences with the same CDR3. The V and J genes are TRBV5-1 and TRBJ1-2, with TRBD1 matching over 10 bases. Germline V gene data show CDR1 as SGHRS and CDR2 as YFSETQ. The junction had 7 bases not matched to a gene; V was cut back by 3 bases and J by 8 bases. This CDR3 has 14 amino acids. CDR3 protein: CASSSTGGDYGYTF. The CDR3 nucleotides read TGCGCCAGCAGCTCGACAGGGGGCGATTACGGCTACACCTTC.

V usage is TRBV19 and J usage is TRBJ2-7; D is perhaps TRBD2 (5 bases). Trimming took 5 bases from V and 2 from J, leaving 13 bases between them. The germline CDR1 and CDR2 sequences are LNHDA and SQIVND (reference sequence). The CDR3 length is 14 residues. The CDR3 coding sequence is TGTGCCAGTAGTCTTCGGACGGGAACCTACGAGCAGTACTTC. Translating gives CASSLRTGTYEQYF.

The chain uses TRBV13 and TRBJ2-4; 7 bases fit TRBD1. With 5 bases clipped from V and 0 bases from J, the junction kept 4 bases outside the gene matches. Germline V gives CDR1 PRHDT, CDR2 FYEKMQ (reference sequence). This CDR3 is built from 15 residues. The CDR3 sequence: CASSDRVVAKNIQYF. CDR3 bases: TGTGCCAGCAGCGACAGGGTAGTAGCCAAAAACATTCAGTACTTC. The variable domain in full, with the rest retrieved from reference TRBV13 and TRBJ2-4, is AAGVIQSPRHLIKEKRETATLKCYPIPRHDTVYWYQQGPGQDPQFLISFYEKMQSDKGSIPDRFSAQQFSDYHSELNMSSLELGDSALYFCASSDRVVAKNIQYFGAGTRLSVL.

This chain joins TRBV5-1 and TRBJ2-3; TRBD1 might be the D (6 bases). Trimming took 3 bases from V and 8 from J, leaving 13 bases between them. Germline-derived CDR1 and CDR2 are SGHRS and YFSETQ. This CDR3 contains 13 residues. CDR3 region: CASSYDSRGTQYF. CDR3 sequence (DNA): TGCGCCAGCAGCTATGATAGCAGGGGTACGCAGTATTTT.

The V gene is TRBV18, the J gene TRBJ1-2; D gene unclear. Germline CDR1 reads KGHSH; CDR2 reads LQKENI. V dropped 3 bases and J dropped 3 bases, with 11 bases sitting between them. This CDR3 has 14 amino acids. The CDR3, as DNA: TGTGCCAGCTCACCCGCGGGGTCGGACTATGGCTACACCTTC. Residues: CASSPAGSDYGYTF.

V is TRBV6-6 and J is TRBJ1-1; 7 positions agree with TRBD1. V was pared by 5 bases and J by 1 base, with 4 bases of the junction left unmatched. Germline CDR1 is MNHNY and CDR2 is SVGAGI (reference sequence). The CDR3 covers 14 residues. The CDR3 DNA sequence: TGTGCCAGCAGTCTTAGGACAGGGAACACTGAAGCTTTCTTT. Encoded protein: CASSLRTGNTEAFF.

V and J are TRBV4-1 and TRBJ2-1; a possible D gene is TRBD1 (5 bases). The germline gives CDR1 MGHRA, CDR2 YSYEKL. V was shortened by 1 base and J by 6 bases, with 16 bases between the two germline ends. The CDR3 covers 16 residues. This chain's CDR3 is CASSQAFLGVGNEQFF. The CDR3 nucleotides are TGCGCCAGCAGCCAAGCCTTCCTAGGGGTGGGCAATGAGCAGTTCTTC.